A single sample is the source of the 18 T cell receptor beta chains below, sequenced in a study of OX40 agonist ivuxolimab in advanced cancers. Some clones are missing from TCRdb's copy, which holds only in-frame ones; the method was immunoSEQ multiplex PCR. The table has some 16,000 clones, 70% seen once; the top ten hold roughly 32%. Here the sequenced sample was CD4+ or CD8+ T cells sorted from blood, taken in a trial of the OX40 agonist ivuxolimab. These receptors were taken from an adult with an advanced solid tumor such as melanoma, head and neck, liver or kidney cancer.

This chain connects TRBV5-6 to TRBJ1-5; D is uncertain. The CDR3 sequence is 15 residues long. Per germline, CDR1 SGHDT and CDR2 YYEEEE. With 2 bases removed from V and 2 bases from J, the gap between germline ends came to 11 bases. CDR3 residues: CASSFLLGGNQPQHF. CDR3 nucleotide sequence: TGTGCCAGCAGCTTCTTACTCGGAGGCAATCAGCCCCAGCATTTT.

This chain connects TRBV30 to TRBJ2-3, with a weak D call TRBD2 (5 bases). The germline V gene has CDR1 GTSNPN and CDR2 SVGIG (reference sequence). V lost 1 base and J 6 bases, leaving 11 bases between the germline ends. This CDR3 spans 13 amino acids. CDR3 sequence reads: CAWSAGLGDTQYF. Written as DNA, the CDR3 is TGTGCCTGGAGTGCCGGACTGGGGGATACGCAGTATTTT.

CDR3 coding DNA: TGTGCCAGCAGTTCACCCTCTAGCGGGAGGGCCGGAAAGACCCAGTACTTC. Translating it yields CASSSPSSGRAGKTQYF. This chain uses TRBV28 with TRBJ2-5, with TRBD2 matching over 12 bases. CDR1 and CDR2 from the germline V gene are MDHEN and SYDVKM. The CDR3 contains 17 residues. The trim removed 4 bases at V and 6 bases at J, leaving 12 bases unmatched. The full variable domain, with the rest looked up from reference TRBV28 and TRBJ2-5, is DVKVTQSSRYLVKRTGEKVFLECVQDMDHENMFWYRQDPGLGLRLIYFSYDVKMKEKGDIPEGYSVSREKKERFSLILESASTNQTSMYLCASSSPSSGRAGKTQYFGPGTRLLVL.

The J gene is TRBJ2-7, the V gene TRBV11-2, with D possibly matching TRBD1 (6 bases). Deletions cut 5 bases from V and 0 bases from J, with 11 bases between. Per germline, CDR1 SGHAT and CDR2 FQNNGV. This CDR3 contains 14 residues. CDR3 DNA: TGTGCCAGCAGCCCTCCGGGACACTCCTACGAGCAGTACTTC. Protein sequence: CASSPPGHSYEQYF.

This clone was counted a single time. J is TRBJ2-7 and V is TRBV11-1; no definite D call. Germline V lookup: CDR1 SGHAT, CDR2 FQDESV (reference sequence). The V and J ends lost 5 bases and 11 bases respectively, with 4 bases between them. The CDR3 contains 8 residues. The CDR3 DNA reads as TGTGCCAGCAGCACGGAGTACTTC. Residues: CASSTEYF.

The gene calls are TRBV28 and TRBJ2-1, with 7 positions matching TRBD2. This CDR3 contains 15 residues. Germline V gene sequence: CDR1 MDHEN, CDR2 SYDVKM. Unmatched junction bases numbered 9, after V lost 2 bases and J lost 8 bases. The CDR3 is CASSLLGGRAYEQFF. The CDR3 DNA reads as TGTGCCAGCAGTTTACTTGGGGGGAGGGCCTATGAGCAGTTCTTC.

J is TRBJ2-7 and V is TRBV27; 7 bases are a match to TRBD1. This CDR3 is 16 amino acids long. V shed 6 bases, J shed 0 bases, and the junction held 11 bases outside the gene matches. Germline V gene lookup returns CDR1 MNHEY and CDR2 SMNVEV (reference sequence). The chain's CDR3 is CASSLPPDRRSYEQYF. CDR3 DNA: TGTGCCAGCAGCTTACCACCGGACAGGCGCTCCTACGAGCAGTACTTC.

There are many counts of this clone. This chain uses TRBV9 with TRBJ1-2, with D possibly matching TRBD1 (5 bases). The V and J ends lost 0 bases and 6 bases respectively, with 6 bases between them. CDR3 length: 12 amino acids. In germline, CDR1 is SGDLS, CDR2 YYNGEE. CDR3 amino acids: CASSVVGDGYTF. The CDR3 coding sequence is TGTGCCAGCAGCGTAGTGGGGGATGGCTACACCTTC. Complete variable domain (other parts from reference TRBV9 and TRBJ1-2): DSGVTQTPKHLITATGQRVTLRCSPRSGDLSVYWYQQSLDQGLQFLIQYYNGEERAKGNILERFSAQQFPDLHSELNLSSLELGDSALYFCASSVVGDGYTFGSGTRLTVV.

The chain links TRBV7-8 to TRBJ2-1, with 8 positions matching TRBD1. The CDR3 sequence is 17 residues long. V was pared by 4 bases and J by 7 bases, with 15 bases of the junction left unmatched. Germline V gene lookup returns CDR1 SGHVS and CDR2 FQNEAQ. In DNA, the CDR3 is TGTGCCAGCAGCTACTATCCGCCGGGACAGGTAGGGAATGAGCAGTTCTTC. As protein: CASSYYPPGQVGNEQFF.

The V gene is TRBV10-3, the J gene TRBJ2-1; the D is unclear. The CDR3 spans 13 residues. Germline V gene sequence: CDR1 ENHRY, CDR2 SYGVKD. The V end was cut by 7 bases, the J end by 6 bases, with 13 bases between. The CDR3 protein is CAITFDSLNEQFF. The CDR3 DNA reads as TGTGCCATCACCTTCGACTCGCTCAATGAGCAGTTCTTC.

V and J are TRBV7-9 and TRBJ2-7; 13 bases map to TRBD2. The V segment lost 4 bases and the J segment 5 bases; nucleotides outside the gene matches: 8. Germline V gene data show CDR1 as SEHNR and CDR2 as FQNEAQ (reference sequence). The CDR3 is made up of 16 amino acids. The CDR3 DNA reads as TGTGCCAGCAGCTCCCGGACTAGCGGGAGCCCCAACGAGCAGTACTTC. It is translated as CASSSRTSGSPNEQYF. Based on the CDR3 plus reference TRBV7-9 and TRBJ2-7, the full variable domain is DTGVSQNPRHKITKRGQNVTFRCDPISEHNRLYWYRQTLGQGPEFLTYFQNEAQLEKSRLLSDRFSAERPKGSFSTLEIQRTEQGDSAMYLCASSSRTSGSPNEQYFGPGTRLTVT.

At least ten counts were recorded for this clone. The rearrangement joins TRBV18 to TRBJ2-1; 9 bases agree with TRBD1. The CDR3 extends over 17 amino acids. V gave up 6 bases and J gave up 7 bases; unmatched junction bases: 16. In germline, CDR1 is KGHSH, CDR2 LQKENI. In DNA, the CDR3 is TGTGCCAGCTCCCCGGACAGGGGACTGGGAACTGGGAATGAGCAGTTCTTC. This translates into CASSPDRGLGTGNEQFF.

The gene calls are TRBV15 and TRBJ2-7; 7 nucleotides match TRBD2. Germline V CDR1 and CDR2: LNHNV, YYDKDF (reference sequence). Trimming removed 0 bases from V and 3 bases from J; junction bases left unmatched: 5. There are 15 residues in the CDR3. The CDR3 reads CATSRDSGGSYEQYF. In nucleotides, the CDR3 is TGTGCCACCAGCAGAGATTCGGGCGGGAGCTACGAGCAGTACTTC.

The chain is built from TRBV6-6 and TRBJ2-1, with TRBD2 matching over 7 bases. The V segment lost 0 bases and the J segment 8 bases; nucleotides outside the gene matches: 7. CDR3 length: 15 residues. The germline V gene encodes CDR1 MNHNY and CDR2 SVGAGI (reference sequence). The CDR3 protein is CASSYSSGPADEQFF. The CDR3 coding sequence is TGTGCCAGCAGTTACTCTAGCGGGCCCGCCGATGAGCAGTTCTTC.

This chain links TRBV5-6 with TRBJ1-2; D ambiguous. V was clipped by 6 bases and J by 3 bases, with 9 bases between them. Germline-derived CDR1 and CDR2 are SGHDT and YYEEEE. The length of the CDR3 is 12 residues. For the CDR3, the DNA is TGTGCCAGCAAAGGAGGGTACTATGGCTACACCTTC. Translating gives CASKGGYYGYTF.

The V gene is TRBV5-1, the J gene TRBJ2-7; unclear D gene. The V gene lost 0 bases and the J gene lost 7 bases, with 8 bases spanning the gap. Germline-derived CDR1 and CDR2 are SGHRS and YFSETQ. The CDR3 runs to 12 residues. The CDR3 bases are TGCGCCAGCAGCTTGGGAGGCGAGGAGCAGTACTTC. The encoded protein is CASSLGGEEQYF.

The rearrangement joins TRBV11-2 to TRBJ2-1; D gene ambiguous. V was trimmed by 0 bases and J by 11 bases, leaving 5 bases between them. The germline CDR1 and CDR2 sequences are SGHAT and FQNNGV. The CDR3 length is 11 residues. DNA for the CDR3: TGTGCCAGCAGCTTAGACCCAAAGCAGTTCTTC. Its protein product is CASSLDPKQFF.

The V gene is TRBV6-1, the J gene TRBJ2-1, with 11 bases aligning to TRBD2. Germline CDR1 reads MNHNS; CDR2 reads SASEGT. The CDR3 runs to 15 residues. J lost 3 bases, V lost 2 bases, and 0 bases had no gene match. The CDR3 DNA reads as TGTGCCAGCAGTGAACTAGCGGGGGGCTACAATGAGCAGTTCTTC. Translating gives CASSELAGGYNEQFF.